What follows are 32 T cell receptor beta chains derived from one specimen sequenced in a study of naive CD8 T cells in extremely preterm neonates. Cord blood came from elective full-term cesareans at about 35-42 weeks without labor or membrane rupture. The protocol was immunoSEQ multiplex PCR, while the TCRdb copy is restricted to in-frame clones and leaves out a portion. The sample records over 5,500 clones, approximately 98% being singletons. Sequenced input: naive CD8+ T cells from cord blood. The receptor set was obtained from a newborn in good health.

This chain connects TRBV5-6 to TRBJ1-5; no firm D call. Germline lookup yields CDR1 SGHDT and CDR2 YYEEEE. The CDR3 has 14 amino acids. V lost 0 bases and J lost 1, with 5 bases in between. The CDR3 region is CASSLGASNQPQHF. The CDR3 region has the DNA TGTGCCAGCAGCTTGGGGGCGAGCAATCAGCCCCAGCATTTT. The complete variable domain, with remaining parts taken from reference TRBV5-6 and TRBJ1-5, reads DAGVTQSPTHLIKTRGQQVTLRCSPKSGHDTVSWYQQALGQGPQFIFQYYEEEERQRGNFPDRFSGHQFPNYSSELNVNALLLGDSALYLCASSLGASNQPQHFGDGTRLSIL.

The J gene is TRBJ2-3, the V gene TRBV7-3; 7 bases line up with TRBD2. The ends lost 5 bases at V and 2 bases at J; junction bases unmatched: 7. The CDR3 covers 15 residues. In germline, CDR1 is SGHTA, CDR2 FQGTGA. This chain's CDR3 is CASSPVGGPTDTQYF. The CDR3 region has the DNA TGTGCCAGCAGCCCAGTGGGAGGGCCCACAGATACGCAGTATTTT.

The V and J genes are TRBV6-1 and TRBJ2-7; 9 bases align to TRBD2. In germline, CDR1 is MNHNS, CDR2 SASEGT. CDR3 length equals 13 residues. V lost 4 bases to trimming and J lost 2 bases; unmatched junction nucleotides: 0. CDR3 in DNA: TGTGCCAGCAGTGGACTAGCGGCCTACGAGCAGTACTTC. Translation gives CASSGLAAYEQYF.

The chain couples TRBV5-8 to TRBJ2-7, with TRBD1 identical over 9 bases. Germline V CDR1 and CDR2: SGHTS, YDEGEE. V trimming: 8 bases; J trimming: 3 bases; junction bases outside the gene matches: 12. This CDR3 is built from 15 residues. The CDR3 coding sequence is TGTGCCAGGGAGGGACAGGGAAGGGTAAGCTACGAGCAGTACTTC. It codes for CAREGQGRVSYEQYF.

The chain joins TRBV5-6 to TRBJ1-5; 9 bases fit TRBD1. V lost 4 bases, J lost 2 bases, and 7 bases stayed unmatched. Germline loops: CDR1 SGHDT, CDR2 YYEEEE. This CDR3 has 16 amino acids. As DNA, the CDR3 is TGTGCCAGCAGCGACGGACAGGGGCGAGGCAATCAGCCCCAGCATTTT. It encodes CASSDGQGRGNQPQHF.

This chain connects TRBV19 to TRBJ1-1, with D perhaps matching TRBD1 (5 bases). The germline V gene has CDR1 LNHDA and CDR2 SQIVND (reference sequence). Trimming pared 8 bases from V and 1 base from J, leaving 20 bases between. The CDR3 loop spans 16 amino acids. The CDR3 DNA reads as TGTGCCAGTCTCGTTACAGGTCCCCTCACGAACACTGAAGCTTTCTTT. It specifies CASLVTGPLTNTEAFF.

The CDR3 spells CASSWGLAGSTDTQYF. CDR3 bases: TGTGCCAGCAGCTGGGGACTAGCGGGTAGCACAGATACGCAGTATTTT. The rearrangement links TRBV11-3 to TRBJ2-3; 12 nucleotides line up with TRBD2. Germline V lookup: CDR1 SGHNT, CDR2 YENEEA. V shed 4 bases and J 0 bases; nucleotides not matched to a gene: 2. The CDR3 length is 16 residues. The whole variable domain, remainder taken from reference TRBV11-3 and TRBJ2-3, is EAGVVQSPRYKIIEKKQPVAFWCNPISGHNTLYWYLQNLGQGPELLIRYENEEAVDDSQLPKDRFSAERLKGVDSTLKIQPAELGDSAVYLCASSWGLAGSTDTQYFGPGTRLTVL.

The chain uses TRBV28 and TRBJ2-2; D gene uncertain. V dropped 5 bases and J dropped 3 bases, with 4 bases sitting between them. CDR1 MDHEN and CDR2 SYDVKM come from the germline V gene. This CDR3 has 12 residues. The DNA for the CDR3 is TGTGCCAGCAGTACTTACACCGGGGAGCTGTTTTTT. Residues: CASSTYTGELFF.

The V gene is TRBV9, the J gene TRBJ2-1, with TRBD2 matching over 12 bases. The CDR3 length is 15 residues. The V segment lost 2 bases and the J segment 5 bases; nucleotides outside the gene matches: 2. From germline, CDR1 is SGDLS and CDR2 YYNGEE. This chain's CDR3 is CASSVGTSGHNEQFF. The DNA for the CDR3 is TGTGCCAGCAGCGTGGGGACTAGCGGGCACAATGAGCAGTTCTTC.

The V and J genes are TRBV5-6 and TRBJ2-3; 9 bases are shared with TRBD1. V was pared by 4 bases and J by 2 bases, with 5 bases of the junction left unmatched. In germline, CDR1 is SGHDT, CDR2 YYEEEE. CDR3 size: 15 residues. The CDR3 here is CASSGTGTDTDTQYF. Written as DNA, the CDR3 is TGTGCCAGCAGCGGGACAGGGACGGACACAGATACGCAGTATTTT.

The chain links TRBV19 to TRBJ2-1; 9 bases are a match to TRBD2. Unmatched junction bases numbered 6, after V lost 7 bases and J lost 2 bases. Per the germline V gene, CDR1 is LNHDA and CDR2 is SQIVND (reference sequence). There are 15 residues in the CDR3. CDR3 loop: CASTGLAGTYNEQFF. CDR3 nucleotides: TGTGCCAGTACAGGGCTAGCGGGAACCTACAATGAGCAGTTCTTC. Filled out from reference TRBV19 and TRBJ2-1, the complete variable domain reads DGGITQSPKYLFRKEGQNVTLSCEQNLNHDAMYWYRQDPGQGLRLIYYSQIVNDFQKGDIAEGYSVSREKKESFPLTVTSAQKNPTAFYLCASTGLAGTYNEQFFGPGTRLTVL.

The chain combines TRBV19 with TRBJ1-5, with D possibly TRBD1 on 6 matching bases. The CDR3 totals 14 residues. The V gene's germline CDR1 is LNHDA and CDR2 SQIVND (reference sequence). Trimming left V 4 bases short and J 5 bases short, with 12 bases between. CDR3 DNA: TGTGCCAGTAGTACGGTTTACAGGGATCAGCCCCAGCATTTT. Its translation: CASSTVYRDQPQHF. Variable domain in full (rest from reference TRBV19 and TRBJ1-5): DGGITQSPKYLFRKEGQNVTLSCEQNLNHDAMYWYRQDPGQGLRLIYYSQIVNDFQKGDIAEGYSVSREKKESFPLTVTSAQKNPTAFYLCASSTVYRDQPQHFGDGTRLSIL.

The rearrangement joins TRBV4-1 to TRBJ2-1, with 7 positions matching TRBD2. The CDR3 length is 15 residues. Germline V gene lookup returns CDR1 MGHRA and CDR2 YSYEKL. V gave up 2 bases and J gave up 1 base; unmatched junction bases: 2. CDR3 residues: CASSQSGESYNEQFF. CDR3 DNA: TGCGCCAGCAGCCAAAGCGGGGAGTCCTACAATGAGCAGTTCTTC.

The rearrangement joins TRBV28 to TRBJ1-5; D is ambiguous. V lost 3 bases and J 6 bases, leaving 3 bases between the germline ends. In germline, CDR1 is MDHEN, CDR2 SYDVKM. The CDR3 loop spans 11 amino acids. CDR3: CASSFGQPQHF. The CDR3 region has the DNA TGTGCCAGCAGTTTCGGTCAGCCCCAGCATTTT.

The chain is built from TRBV27 and TRBJ2-1, with 11 bases identical to TRBD1. The V gene end was trimmed by 5 bases and the J gene end by 9 bases; junction bases not matched to a gene: 9. The CDR3 consists of 15 residues. Germline V CDR1 and CDR2: MNHEY, SMNVEV (reference sequence). CDR3 residues: CASSKWDRGTSEQFF. CDR3 bases: TGTGCCAGCAGTAAATGGGACAGGGGGACTAGTGAGCAGTTCTTC.

The chain couples TRBV7-9 to TRBJ1-3, with D tentatively TRBD1 (6 bases). The CDR3 has 13 residues. Germline V gene lookup returns CDR1 SEHNR and CDR2 FQNEAQ (reference sequence). V was clipped by 5 bases and J by 8 bases, with 13 bases between them. For the CDR3, the DNA is TGTGCCAGCAGCATTCAGGGGAAGGACACCATATATTTT. This codes for CASSIQGKDTIYF.

Remarks on this clone: This sample also contains other DNA sequences that code for the same CDR3. The rearrangement uses TRBV19 and TRBJ1-1; 7 positions agree with TRBD1. CDR1 is LNHDA and CDR2 is SQIVND in the germline V gene (reference sequence). This CDR3 spans 13 amino acids. The junction had 2 bases not matched to a gene; V was cut back by 3 bases and J by 4 bases. In DNA, the CDR3 is TGTGCCAGTAGTATTGCAGGGGGCACTGAAGCTTTCTTT. It codes for CASSIAGGTEAFF. Variable domain in full (rest from reference TRBV19 and TRBJ1-1): DGGITQSPKYLFRKEGQNVTLSCEQNLNHDAMYWYRQDPGQGLRLIYYSQIVNDFQKGDIAEGYSVSREKKESFPLTVTSAQKNPTAFYLCASSIAGGTEAFFGQGTRLTVV.

This chain links TRBV5-1 with TRBJ1-5; 10 bases fit TRBD1. The CDR3 runs 15 residues. V lost 3 bases to trimming and J lost 5 bases; unmatched junction nucleotides: 5. Germline V gene lookup returns CDR1 SGHRS and CDR2 YFSETQ. CDR3 region: CASSSGTGEDQPQHF. The CDR3 bases are TGCGCCAGCAGCTCGGGGACAGGGGAGGATCAGCCCCAGCATTTT.

The gene calls are TRBV13 and TRBJ2-7; TRBD2 aligns across 14 bases. CDR1 PRHDT and CDR2 FYEKMQ come from the germline V gene (reference sequence). Trimming took 4 bases from V and 7 from J; bases not matched to a gene: 3. This CDR3 contains 14 residues. CDR3 in amino acids: CASSSRLAGGEQYF. The DNA of the CDR3 is TGTGCCAGCAGCTCCCGACTAGCGGGAGGGGAGCAGTACTTC.

V gene TRBV7-8 combines with J gene TRBJ2-7; D is uncertain. Trimming removed 4 bases from V and 3 bases from J, with 16 bases in between. The CDR3 runs to 15 residues. Germline V CDR1 and CDR2: SGHVS, FQNEAQ. The CDR3: CASSSPYGPIYEQYF. The CDR3, as DNA: TGTGCCAGCAGCTCCCCTTATGGGCCGATCTACGAGCAGTACTTC.

The CDR3 loop reads CASSEPGNQPQHF. In nucleotides, the CDR3 is TGTGCCAGCAGTGAGCCCGGGAATCAGCCCCAGCATTTT. The V gene is TRBV25-1, the J gene TRBJ1-5; unclear D gene. The CDR3 consists of 13 residues. In germline, CDR1 is MGHDK, CDR2 SYGVNS. Deletions cut 3 bases from V and 4 bases from J, with 7 bases between.

The chain has TRBV5-1 and TRBJ2-1, with unresolved D. Trimming shortened V by 0 bases and J by 0 bases, and 16 bases separated the two germline ends. Germline assignment: CDR1 SGHRS and CDR2 YFSETQ. The CDR3 runs to 18 residues. For the CDR3, the DNA is TGCGCCAGCAGCTTGGTTTTCGGTAGCCTTAGCTCCTACAATGAGCAGTTCTTC. Its translation: CASSLVFGSLSSYNEQFF.

In nucleotides, the CDR3 is TGTGCCAGCAGCTTAGGACTACCGGCCGGCAATGAGCAGTTCTTC. This translates into CASSLGLPAGNEQFF. V and J are TRBV7-2 and TRBJ2-1; TRBD2 might be the D (5 bases). Germline CDR1 is SGHTA and CDR2 is FQGNSA. The CDR3 consists of 15 residues. Between the trimmed V and J ends, which lost 1 base and 6 bases, there was a span of 13 bases.

The chain links TRBV4-2 to TRBJ2-5; 7 bases line up with TRBD2. The CDR3 totals 17 residues. Per the germline V gene, CDR1 is LGHNA and CDR2 is YNFKEQ. V trimming: 0 bases; J trimming: 5 bases; junction bases outside the gene matches: 12. The CDR3 sequence: CASSQDDSSGPRETQYF. CDR3 DNA sequence: TGTGCCAGCAGCCAAGACGATAGTAGCGGGCCGAGGGAGACCCAGTACTTC.

The J gene is TRBJ2-1, the V gene TRBV4-1; 14 bases are shared with TRBD2. V gave up 3 bases and J gave up 9 bases; unmatched junction bases: 10. The CDR3 spans 17 residues. Germline CDR1 and CDR2: MGHRA and YSYEKL. The CDR3 protein is CASSHAPRLAGGVEQFF. The CDR3, as DNA: TGCGCCAGCAGCCACGCCCCGAGACTAGCGGGAGGGGTTGAGCAGTTCTTC.

This chain joins TRBV7-3 and TRBJ1-1; no reliable D call. Trimming removed 5 bases at V and 0 bases at J, with 13 bases between. Germline CDR1 reads SGHTA; CDR2 reads FQGTGA. The CDR3 consists of 15 residues. Written as DNA, the CDR3 is TGTGCCAGCAGCCCCACGGGAGGGATGAACACTGAAGCTTTCTTT. It codes for CASSPTGGMNTEAFF.

The chain links TRBV9 to TRBJ2-1; TRBD2 matches 12 bases. In germline, CDR1 is SGDLS, CDR2 YYNGEE. The CDR3 sequence is 14 residues long. With V trimmed by 3 bases and J by 5 bases, 0 bases remained unmatched. CDR3 in DNA: TGTGCCAGCAGCGGACTAGCGGGAGACAATGAGCAGTTCTTC. Amino acid sequence: CASSGLAGDNEQFF.

The rearrangement links TRBV6-6 to TRBJ1-3, with a tentative D call TRBD1 (6 bases). V lost 6 bases and J 0 bases, leaving 9 bases between the germline ends. Germline CDR1 and CDR2: MNHNY and SVGAGI (reference sequence). This CDR3 is 14 amino acids long. Here the CDR3 DNA reads TGTGCCAGCAGCCCGGGACACTCTGGAAACACCATATATTTT. Residues: CASSPGHSGNTIYF.

This clone was seen a few times. This chain connects TRBV5-4 to TRBJ1-2, with D perhaps matching TRBD1 (6 bases). The V end lost 2 bases, the J end lost 7 bases, and 6 bases lay between the germline ends. The germline V gene encodes CDR1 SGHNT and CDR2 YYREEE (reference sequence). This CDR3 has 11 amino acids. Written as DNA, the CDR3 is TGTGCCAGCAGCTTACAGGGTGGCTACACCTTC. It is translated as CASSLQGGYTF.

The J gene is TRBJ1-2, the V gene TRBV19, with 8 bases fitting TRBD1. Trimming at V came to 5 bases and at J to 4 bases, leaving 3 bases not matched to a gene. The CDR3 has 13 amino acids. Germline values: CDR1 LNHDA, CDR2 SQIVND (reference sequence). CDR3 protein: CASSPGTGYGYTF. The CDR3 DNA reads TGTGCCAGTAGTCCCGGGACAGGCTATGGCTACACCTTC.

The chain is built from TRBV4-3 and TRBJ2-1; TRBD2 matches 8 bases. Per the germline V gene, CDR1 is LGHNA and CDR2 is YSLEER. Germline trimming cut 4 bases from V and 6 bases from J; bases unmatched to any gene: 5. The CDR3 length is 14 residues. CDR3 protein: CASSLRGLVNEQFF. CDR3 DNA sequence: TGCGCCAGCAGCCTAAGGGGACTAGTCAATGAGCAGTTCTTC.

The chain combines TRBV14 with TRBJ2-7; possible D gene TRBD1, 6 bases. CDR3 size: 13 residues. The germline V gene encodes CDR1 SGHDN and CDR2 FVKESK. V lost 3 bases and J 5 bases, leaving 11 bases between the germline ends. The DNA for the CDR3 is TGTGCCAGCAGCCAGGGGAACAGGGACGAGCAGTACTTC. It codes for CASSQGNRDEQYF.